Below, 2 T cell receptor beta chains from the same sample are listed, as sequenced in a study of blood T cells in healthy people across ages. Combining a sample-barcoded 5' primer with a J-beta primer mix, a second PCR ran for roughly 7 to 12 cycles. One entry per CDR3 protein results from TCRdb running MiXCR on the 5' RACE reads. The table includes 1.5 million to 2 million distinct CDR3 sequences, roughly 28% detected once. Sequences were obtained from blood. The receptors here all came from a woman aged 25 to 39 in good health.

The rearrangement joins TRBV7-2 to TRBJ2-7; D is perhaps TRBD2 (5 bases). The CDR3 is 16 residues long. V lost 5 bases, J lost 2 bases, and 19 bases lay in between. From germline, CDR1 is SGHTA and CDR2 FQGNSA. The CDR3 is CASSTLARDPPYEQYF. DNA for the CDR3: TGTGCCAGCAGCACCCTGGCGAGGGATCCACCCTACGAGCAGTACTTC.

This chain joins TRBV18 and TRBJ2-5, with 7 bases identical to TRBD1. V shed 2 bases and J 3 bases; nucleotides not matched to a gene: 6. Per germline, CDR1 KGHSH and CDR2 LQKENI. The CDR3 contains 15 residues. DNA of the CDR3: TGTGCCAGCTCACCATCGCCAGGGGGAGAAGAGACCCAGTACTTC. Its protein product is CASSPSPGGEETQYF.